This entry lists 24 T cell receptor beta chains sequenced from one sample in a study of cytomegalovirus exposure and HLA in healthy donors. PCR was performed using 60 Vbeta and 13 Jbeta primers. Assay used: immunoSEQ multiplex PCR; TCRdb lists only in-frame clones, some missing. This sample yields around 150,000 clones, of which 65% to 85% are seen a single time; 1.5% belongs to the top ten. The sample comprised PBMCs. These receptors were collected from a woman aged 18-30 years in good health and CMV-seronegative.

CDR3 sequence: CASGLRDRGPQYQPQHF. The CDR3 nucleotides are TGTGCTAGTGGTTTGAGGGACAGGGGGCCTCAATATCAGCCCCAGCATTTT. V is TRBV12-5 and J is TRBJ1-5; 12 nucleotides line up with TRBD1. Germline-derived CDR1 and CDR2 are LGHNT and FRNRAP. CDR3 size: 17 residues. Trimming at V came to 2 bases and at J to 5 bases, leaving 7 bases not matched to a gene.

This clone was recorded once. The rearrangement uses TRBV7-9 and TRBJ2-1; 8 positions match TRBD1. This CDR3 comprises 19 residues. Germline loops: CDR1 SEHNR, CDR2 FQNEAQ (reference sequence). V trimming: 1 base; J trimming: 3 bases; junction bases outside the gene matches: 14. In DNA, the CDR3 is TGTGCCAGCAGCTTAGAAGAGGGGGGACGCGACAGGGGCTACAATGAGCAGTTCTTC. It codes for CASSLEEGGRDRGYNEQFF.

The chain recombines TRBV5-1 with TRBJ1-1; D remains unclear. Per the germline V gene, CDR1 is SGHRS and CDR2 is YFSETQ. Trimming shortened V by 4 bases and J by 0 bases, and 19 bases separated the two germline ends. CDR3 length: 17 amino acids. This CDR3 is CASSHQVRISMNTEAFF. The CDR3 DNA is TGCGCCAGCAGCCACCAGGTCAGGATCAGCATGAACACTGAAGCTTTCTTT.

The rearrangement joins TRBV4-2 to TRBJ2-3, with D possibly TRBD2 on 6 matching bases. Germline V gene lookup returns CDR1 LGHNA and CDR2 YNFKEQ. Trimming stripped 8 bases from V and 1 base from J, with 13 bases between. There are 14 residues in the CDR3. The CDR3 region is CASGVGGGTDTQYF. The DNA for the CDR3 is TGTGCCAGCGGGGTCGGCGGGGGCACAGATACGCAGTATTTT.

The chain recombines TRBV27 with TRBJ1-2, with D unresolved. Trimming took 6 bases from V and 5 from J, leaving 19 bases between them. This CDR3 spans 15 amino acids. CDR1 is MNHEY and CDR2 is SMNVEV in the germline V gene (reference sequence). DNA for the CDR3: TGTGCCAGCAGCCCCCGGTTGGGAGCCGGGTATGGCTACACCTTC. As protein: CASSPRLGAGYGYTF.

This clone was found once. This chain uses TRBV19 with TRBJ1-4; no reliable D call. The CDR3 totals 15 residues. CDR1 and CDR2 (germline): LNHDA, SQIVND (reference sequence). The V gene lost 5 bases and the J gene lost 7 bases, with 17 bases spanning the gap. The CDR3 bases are TGTGCCAGTAGTTTTGGAGGAAAGTGGGGTGAAAAACTGTTTTTT. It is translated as CASSFGGKWGEKLFF.

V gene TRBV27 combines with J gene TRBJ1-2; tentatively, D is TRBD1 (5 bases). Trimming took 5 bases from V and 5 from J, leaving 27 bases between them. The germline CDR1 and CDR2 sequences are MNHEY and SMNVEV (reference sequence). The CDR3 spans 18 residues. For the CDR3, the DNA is TGTGCCAGCAGTCAACATAGCGTCACTGCGGGGCATGCGTATGGCTACACCTTC. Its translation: CASSQHSVTAGHAYGYTF.

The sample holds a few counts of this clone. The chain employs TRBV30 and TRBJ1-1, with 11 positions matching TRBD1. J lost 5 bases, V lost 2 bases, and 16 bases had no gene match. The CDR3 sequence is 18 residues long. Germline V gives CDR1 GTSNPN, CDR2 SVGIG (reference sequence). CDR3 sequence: CAWSSPGARTGGFTEAFF. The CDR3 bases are TGTGCCTGGAGTTCCCCAGGGGCGAGGACAGGGGGCTTTACTGAAGCTTTCTTT.

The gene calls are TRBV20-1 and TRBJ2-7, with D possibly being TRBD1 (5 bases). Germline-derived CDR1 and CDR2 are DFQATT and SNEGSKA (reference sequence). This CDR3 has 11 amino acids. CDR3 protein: CTLATAYEQYF. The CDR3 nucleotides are TGCACCCTCGCGACAGCCTACGAGCAGTACTTC.

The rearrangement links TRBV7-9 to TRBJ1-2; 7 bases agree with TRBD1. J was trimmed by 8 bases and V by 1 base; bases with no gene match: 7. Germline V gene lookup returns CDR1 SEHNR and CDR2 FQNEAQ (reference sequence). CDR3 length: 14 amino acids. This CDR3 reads CASSLERDSEGYTF. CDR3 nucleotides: TGTGCCAGCAGCTTAGAAAGGGACAGTGAAGGCTACACCTTC. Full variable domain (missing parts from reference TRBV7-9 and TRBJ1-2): DTGVSQNPRHKITKRGQNVTFRCDPISEHNRLYWYRQTLGQGPEFLTYFQNEAQLEKSRLLSDRFSAERPKGSFSTLEIQRTEQGDSAMYLCASSLERDSEGYTFGSGTRLTVV.

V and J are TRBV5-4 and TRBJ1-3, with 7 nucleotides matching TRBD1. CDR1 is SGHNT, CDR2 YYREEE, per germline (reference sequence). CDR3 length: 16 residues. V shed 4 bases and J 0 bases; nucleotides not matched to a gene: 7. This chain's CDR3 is CASSVTGAGSGNTIYF. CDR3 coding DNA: TGTGCCAGCAGCGTAACAGGGGCAGGCTCTGGAAACACCATATATTTT.

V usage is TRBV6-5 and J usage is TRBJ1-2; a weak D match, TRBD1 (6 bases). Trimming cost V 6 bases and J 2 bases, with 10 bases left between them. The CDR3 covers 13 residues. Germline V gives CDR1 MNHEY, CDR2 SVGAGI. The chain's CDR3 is CASRDRTNYGYTF. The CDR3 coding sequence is TGTGCCAGCAGAGACAGGACCAACTATGGCTACACCTTC.

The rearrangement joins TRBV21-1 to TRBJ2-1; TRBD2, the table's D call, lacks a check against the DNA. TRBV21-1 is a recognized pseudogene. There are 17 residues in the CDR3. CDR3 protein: CASSNRLAARSYNEQFF. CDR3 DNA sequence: TGTGCCAGCAGCAATAGACTAGCGGCCCGCTCCTACAATGAGCAGTTCTTC.

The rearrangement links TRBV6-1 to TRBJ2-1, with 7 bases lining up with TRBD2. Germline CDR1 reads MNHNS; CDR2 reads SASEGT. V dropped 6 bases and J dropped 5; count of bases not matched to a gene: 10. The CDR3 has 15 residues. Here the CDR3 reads CASSHGSGGNNEQFF. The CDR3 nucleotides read TGTGCCAGCAGCCACGGGTCCGGGGGGAACAATGAGCAGTTCTTC.

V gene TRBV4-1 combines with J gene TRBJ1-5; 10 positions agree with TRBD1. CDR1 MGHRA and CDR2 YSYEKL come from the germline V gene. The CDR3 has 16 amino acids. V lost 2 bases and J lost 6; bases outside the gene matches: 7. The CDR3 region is CASSQTTGGMFQPQHF. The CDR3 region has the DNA TGCGCCAGCAGCCAAACGACAGGGGGCATGTTTCAGCCCCAGCATTTT.

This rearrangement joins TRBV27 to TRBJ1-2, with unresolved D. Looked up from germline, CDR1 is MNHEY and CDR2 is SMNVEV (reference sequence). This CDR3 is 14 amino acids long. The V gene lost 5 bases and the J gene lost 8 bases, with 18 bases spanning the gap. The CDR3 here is CASSPLGRGGGYTF. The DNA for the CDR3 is TGTGCCAGCAGTCCCCTTGGTCGGGGAGGAGGCTACACCTTC.

The CDR3 DNA reads TGTGCCAGCTCGCTTGGGACAGACTATGGCTACACCTTC. It codes for CASSLGTDYGYTF. This chain links TRBV18 with TRBJ1-2; 7 positions agree with TRBD1. This CDR3 has 13 residues. After removal of 6 bases from V and 3 bases from J, the junction contained 4 bases not matched to a gene. CDR1 and CDR2 (germline): KGHSH, LQKENI. Complete variable domain (other parts from reference TRBV18 and TRBJ1-2): NAGVMQNPRHLVRRRGQEARLRCSPMKGHSHVYWYRQLPEEGLKFMVYLQKENIIDESGMPKERFSAEFPKEGPSILRIQQVVRGDSAAYFCASSLGTDYGYTFGSGTRLTVV.

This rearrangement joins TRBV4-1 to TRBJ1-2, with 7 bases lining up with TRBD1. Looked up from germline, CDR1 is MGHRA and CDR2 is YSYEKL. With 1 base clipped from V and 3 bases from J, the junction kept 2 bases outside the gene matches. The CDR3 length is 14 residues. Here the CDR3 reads CASSQAQGYYGYTF. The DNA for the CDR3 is TGCGCCAGCAGCCAAGCACAGGGGTACTATGGCTACACCTTC.

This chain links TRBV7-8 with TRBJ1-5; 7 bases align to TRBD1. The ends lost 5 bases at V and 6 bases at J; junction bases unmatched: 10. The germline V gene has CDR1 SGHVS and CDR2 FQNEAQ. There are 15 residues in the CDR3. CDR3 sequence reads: CASSRDRVSGQPQHF. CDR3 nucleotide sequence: TGTGCCAGCAGCCGGGACAGAGTCTCAGGTCAGCCCCAGCATTTT.

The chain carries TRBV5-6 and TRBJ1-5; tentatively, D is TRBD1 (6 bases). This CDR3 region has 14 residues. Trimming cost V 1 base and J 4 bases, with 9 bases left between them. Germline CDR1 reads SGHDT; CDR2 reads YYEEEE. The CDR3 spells CASSLTGTNQPQHF. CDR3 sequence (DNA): TGTGCCAGCAGCTTGACCGGGACAAATCAGCCCCAGCATTTT.

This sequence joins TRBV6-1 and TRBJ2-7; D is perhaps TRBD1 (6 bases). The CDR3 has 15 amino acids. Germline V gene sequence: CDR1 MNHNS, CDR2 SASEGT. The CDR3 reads CAARGPGTSFYEQYF. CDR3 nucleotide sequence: TGTGCGGCAAGGGGCCCGGGGACATCGTTCTACGAGCAGTACTTC.

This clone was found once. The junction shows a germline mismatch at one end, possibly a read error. The CDR3 sequence: CAGSIRIAGGRTDTQYF. CDR3 DNA sequence: TGTGCCGGCAGCATAAGGATAGCGGGGGGACGCACAGATACGCAGTATTTT. V and J are TRBV11-2 and TRBJ2-3; 10 bases are a match to TRBD2. This CDR3 region has 17 residues. In germline, CDR1 is SGHAT, CDR2 FQNNGV.

The CDR3 is CASSRPARGFYEQFF. CDR3 coding DNA: TGTGCCAGCAGCCGTCCCGCGAGAGGGTTCTATGAGCAGTTCTTC. The chain recombines TRBV7-9 with TRBJ2-1; D may be TRBD2 (5 bases). CDR1 and CDR2 from the germline V gene are SEHNR and FQNEAQ (reference sequence). The CDR3 loop spans 15 amino acids. V was shortened by 5 bases and J by 8 bases, with 19 bases between the two germline ends.

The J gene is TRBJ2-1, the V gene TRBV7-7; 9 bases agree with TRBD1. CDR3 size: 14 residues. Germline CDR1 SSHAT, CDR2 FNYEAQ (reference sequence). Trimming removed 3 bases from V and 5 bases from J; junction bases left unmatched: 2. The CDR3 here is CASSLGQGNNEQFF. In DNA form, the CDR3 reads TGTGCCAGCAGCTTGGGACAGGGAAACAATGAGCAGTTCTTC. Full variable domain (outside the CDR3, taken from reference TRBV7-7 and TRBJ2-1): GAGVSQSPRYKVTKRGQDVTLRCDPISSHATLYWYQQALGQGPEFLTYFNYEAQPDKSGLPSDRFSAERPEGSISTLTIQRTEQRDSAMYRCASSLGQGNNEQFFGPGTRLTVL.